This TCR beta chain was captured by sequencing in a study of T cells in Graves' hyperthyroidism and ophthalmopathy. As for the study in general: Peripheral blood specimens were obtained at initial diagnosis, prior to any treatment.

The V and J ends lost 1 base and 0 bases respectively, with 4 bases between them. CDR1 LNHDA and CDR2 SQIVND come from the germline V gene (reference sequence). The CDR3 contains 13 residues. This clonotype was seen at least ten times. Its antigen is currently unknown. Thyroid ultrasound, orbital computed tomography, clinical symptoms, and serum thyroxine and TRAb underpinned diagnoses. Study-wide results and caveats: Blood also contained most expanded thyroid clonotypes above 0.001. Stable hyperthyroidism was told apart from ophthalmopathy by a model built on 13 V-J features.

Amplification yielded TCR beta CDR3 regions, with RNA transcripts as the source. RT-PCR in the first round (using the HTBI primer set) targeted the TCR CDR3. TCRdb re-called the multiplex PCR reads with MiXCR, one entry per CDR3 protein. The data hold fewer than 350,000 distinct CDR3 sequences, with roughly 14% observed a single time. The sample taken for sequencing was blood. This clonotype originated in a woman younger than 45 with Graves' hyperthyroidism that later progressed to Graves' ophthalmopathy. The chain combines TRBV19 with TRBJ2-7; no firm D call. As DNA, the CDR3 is TGTGCCAGTAGTATAGGAAGCTCCTACGAGCAGTACTTC. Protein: CASSIGSSYEQYF.